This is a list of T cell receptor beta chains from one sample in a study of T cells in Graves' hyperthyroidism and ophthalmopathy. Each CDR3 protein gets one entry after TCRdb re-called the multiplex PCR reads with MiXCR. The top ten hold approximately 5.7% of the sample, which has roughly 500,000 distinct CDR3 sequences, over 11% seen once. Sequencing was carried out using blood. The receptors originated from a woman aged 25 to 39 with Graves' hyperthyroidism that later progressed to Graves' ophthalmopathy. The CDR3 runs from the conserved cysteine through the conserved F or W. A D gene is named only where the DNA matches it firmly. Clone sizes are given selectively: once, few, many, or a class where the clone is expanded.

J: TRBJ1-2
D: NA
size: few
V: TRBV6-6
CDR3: CASSYSETGYGYTF
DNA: TGTGCCAGCAGTTACTCGGAGACGGGCTATGGCTACACCTTC

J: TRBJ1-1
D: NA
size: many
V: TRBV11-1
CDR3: CASSLAYGYTEAFF
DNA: TGTGCCAGCAGCTTAGCTTACGGGTACACTGAAGCTTTCTTT

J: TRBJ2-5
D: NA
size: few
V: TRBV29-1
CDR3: CSVEEGALRRIQETQYF
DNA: TGCAGCGTTGAAGAAGGGGCCTTAAGACGGATACAAGAGACCCAGTACTTC

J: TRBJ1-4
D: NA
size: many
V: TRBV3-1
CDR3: CASSPGGRRGEKLFF
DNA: TGTGCCAGCAGCCCCGGCGGGCGGCGGGGGGAAAAACTGTTTTTT

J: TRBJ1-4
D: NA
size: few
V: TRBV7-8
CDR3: CASSLGSRQPNEKLFF
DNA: TGTGCCAGCAGCTTAGGGTCGAGACAGCCTAATGAAAAACTGTTTTTT

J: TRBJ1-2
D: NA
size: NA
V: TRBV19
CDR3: CASSNHSGFPGYTF
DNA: TGTGCCAGTAGCAACCACTCGGGGTTCCCTGGCTACACCTTC

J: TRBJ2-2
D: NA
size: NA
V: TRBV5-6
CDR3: CASSLFQSNTGELFF
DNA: TGTGCCAGCAGCTTGTTCCAGTCGAACACCGGGGAGCTGTTTTTT

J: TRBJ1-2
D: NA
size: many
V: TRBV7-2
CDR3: CASILGTAGSYGYTF
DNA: TGTGCCAGCATCCTGGGAACGGCCGGGTCCTATGGCTACACCTTC

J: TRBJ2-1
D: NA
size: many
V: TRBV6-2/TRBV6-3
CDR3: CASTDGYNEQFF
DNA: TGTGCCAGCACCGATGGCTACAATGAGCAGTTCTTC

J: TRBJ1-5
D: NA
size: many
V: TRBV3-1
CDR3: CASSQMPGNQPQHF
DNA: TGTGCCAGCAGCCAAATGCCAGGGAATCAGCCCCAGCATTTT

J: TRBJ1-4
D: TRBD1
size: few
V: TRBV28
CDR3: CASSFRGRGEKLFF
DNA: TGTGCCAGCAGTTTCAGGGGGCGCGGTGAAAAACTGTTTTTT

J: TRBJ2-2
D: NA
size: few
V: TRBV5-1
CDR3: CASSQPTFTGELFF
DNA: TGCGCCAGCAGCCAGCCGACTTTCACCGGGGAGCTGTTTTTT

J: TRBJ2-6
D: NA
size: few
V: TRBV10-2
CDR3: CASSGGWQVAGANVLTF
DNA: TGCGCCAGCAGTGGCGGGTGGCAGGTGGCTGGGGCCAACGTCCTGACTTTC

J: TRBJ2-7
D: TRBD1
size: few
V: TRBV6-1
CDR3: CASSGQGKRSEQYF
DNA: TGTGCCAGCAGTGGACAGGGCAAAAGATCCGAGCAGTACTTC

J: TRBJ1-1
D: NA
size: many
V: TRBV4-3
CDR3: CASSQAPGTEAFF
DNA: TGCGCCAGCAGCCAAGCCCCGGGAACTGAAGCTTTCTTT

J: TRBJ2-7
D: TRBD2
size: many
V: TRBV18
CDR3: CASSSTSGRSHEQYF
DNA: TGTGCCAGCTCATCAACTAGCGGGAGGTCTCACGAGCAGTACTTC

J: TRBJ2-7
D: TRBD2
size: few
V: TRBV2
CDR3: CVSRERETSYEQYF
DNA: TGTGTCAGCAGGGAGCGGGAGACGTCCTACGAGCAGTACTTC

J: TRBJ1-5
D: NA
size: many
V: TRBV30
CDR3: CAWTRDSNQPQHF
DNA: TGTGCCTGGACTCGGGATAGCAATCAGCCCCAGCATTTT

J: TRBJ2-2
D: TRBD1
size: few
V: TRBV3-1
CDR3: CASAVGTGGSGELFF
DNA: TGTGCCAGCGCCGTCGGGACAGGGGGTTCCGGGGAGCTGTTTTTT

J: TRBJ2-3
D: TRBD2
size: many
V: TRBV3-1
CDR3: CASSPTSGRGRVDTQYF
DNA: TGTGCCAGCAGCCCTACTAGCGGGAGAGGAAGGGTAGATACGCAGTATTTT

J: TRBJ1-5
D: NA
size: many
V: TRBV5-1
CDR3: CASSVDPGSYQPQHF
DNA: TGCGCCAGCAGCGTGGATCCGGGGTCCTATCAGCCCCAGCATTTT

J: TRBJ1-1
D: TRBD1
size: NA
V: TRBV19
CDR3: CASTPDRGRNTEAFF
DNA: TGTGCCAGTACCCCGGACAGGGGAAGGAACACTGAAGCTTTCTTT

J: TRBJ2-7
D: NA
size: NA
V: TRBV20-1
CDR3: CSAIREGRKYEQYF
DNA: TGCAGTGCAATAAGAGAGGGACGGAAGTACGAGCAGTACTTC

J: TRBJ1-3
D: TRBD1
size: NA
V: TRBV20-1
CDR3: CSARSGQRNTIYF
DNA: TGCAGTGCTAGATCGGGACAGAGAAACACCATATATTTT

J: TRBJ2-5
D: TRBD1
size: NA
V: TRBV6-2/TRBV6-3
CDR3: CASSGTGYQTQYF
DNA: TGTGCCAGCAGTGGGACAGGGTATCAGACCCAGTACTTC

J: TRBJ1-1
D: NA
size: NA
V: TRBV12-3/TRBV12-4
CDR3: CASRSHGQLNTEAFF
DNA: TGTGCCAGCAGGAGTCACGGACAGTTGAACACTGAAGCTTTCTTT

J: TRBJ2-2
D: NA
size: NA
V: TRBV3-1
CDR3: CASSQGSRDSGELFF
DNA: TGTGCCAGCAGCCAAGGGTCCCGGGACTCCGGGGAGCTGTTTTTT

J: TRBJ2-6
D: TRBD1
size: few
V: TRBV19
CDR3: CASSLGQGTGANVLTF
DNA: TGTGCCAGTAGCCTGGGACAGGGGACCGGGGCCAACGTCCTGACTTTC

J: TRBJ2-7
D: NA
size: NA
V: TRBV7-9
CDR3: CASSKDLGVEQYF
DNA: TGTGCCAGCAGCAAAGACTTGGGTGTCGAGCAGTACTTC

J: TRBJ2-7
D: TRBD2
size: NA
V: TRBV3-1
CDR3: CASSYNSGNAYEQYF
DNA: TGTGCCAGCAGCTACAATAGCGGGAACGCATACGAGCAGTACTTC

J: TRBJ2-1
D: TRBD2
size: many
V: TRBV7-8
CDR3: CASRRGLGGRANEQFF
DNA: TGTGCCAGCAGGCGGGGACTCGGCGGGAGGGCCAATGAGCAGTTCTTC

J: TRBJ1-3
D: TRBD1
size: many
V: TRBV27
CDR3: CASRQGVSGNTIYF
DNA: TGTGCCAGCAGACAGGGGGTATCTGGAAACACCATATATTTT

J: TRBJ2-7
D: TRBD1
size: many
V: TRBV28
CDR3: CASSTMGQGKYEQYF
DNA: TGTGCCAGCAGTACGATGGGACAGGGGAAGTACGAGCAGTACTTC

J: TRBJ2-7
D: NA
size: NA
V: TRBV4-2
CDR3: CASSFSPGIGYEQYF
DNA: TGTGCCAGCAGCTTCTCTCCCGGGATAGGGTACGAGCAGTACTTC

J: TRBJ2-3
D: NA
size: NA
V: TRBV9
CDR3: CASSPRLGDGSDTQYF
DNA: TGTGCCAGCAGCCCGCGGCTGGGAGATGGATCAGATACGCAGTATTTT

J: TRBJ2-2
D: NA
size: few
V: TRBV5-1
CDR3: CASSTDLGVTGELFF
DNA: TGCGCCAGCAGTACCGACCTGGGAGTCACCGGGGAGCTGTTTTTT

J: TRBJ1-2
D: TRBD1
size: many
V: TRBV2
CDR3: CATRGYYGYTF
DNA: TGTGCCACCAGGGGGTATTATGGCTACACCTTC

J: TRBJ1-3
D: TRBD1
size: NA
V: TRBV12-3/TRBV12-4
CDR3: CASSNRDRGVTIYF
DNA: TGTGCCAGCAGTAACCGGGACAGGGGTGTCACCATATATTTT

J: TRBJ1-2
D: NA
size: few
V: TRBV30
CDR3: CAWGKETGYYGYTF
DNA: TGTGCCTGGGGGAAAGAAACAGGATACTATGGCTACACCTTC

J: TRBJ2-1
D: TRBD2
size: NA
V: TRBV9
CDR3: CASSPTRGLAGHEQFF
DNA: TGTGCCAGCAGCCCCACCCGGGGACTAGCGGGACATGAGCAGTTCTTC

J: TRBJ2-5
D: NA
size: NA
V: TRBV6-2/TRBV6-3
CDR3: CASSYQGREAQYF
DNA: TGTGCCAGCAGTTACCAGGGAAGGGAGGCCCAGTACTTC

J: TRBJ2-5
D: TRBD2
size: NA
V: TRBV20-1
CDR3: CSARETFPGLAGGKTQYF
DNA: TGCAGTGCTAGAGAGACGTTTCCGGGACTAGCGGGAGGAAAGACCCAGTACTTC

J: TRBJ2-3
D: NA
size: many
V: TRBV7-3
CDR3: CASSPGPLDTQYF
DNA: TGTGCCAGCAGCCCGGGACCACTAGATACGCAGTATTTT

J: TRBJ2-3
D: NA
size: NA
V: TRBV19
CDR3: CASSRLPDTQYF
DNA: TGTGCCAGTAGCAGGCTCCCGGATACGCAGTATTTT

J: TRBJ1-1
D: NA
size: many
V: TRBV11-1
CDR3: CASSDPESSRLNTEAFF
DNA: TGTGCCAGCAGCGACCCTGAATCTTCCAGATTGAACACTGAAGCTTTCTTT

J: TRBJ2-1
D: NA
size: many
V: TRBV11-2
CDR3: CASSIRVGRAVSTHSYNEQFF
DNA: TGTGCCAGCAGCATCAGAGTAGGTCGGGCAGTCTCAACTCACTCCTACAATGAGCAGTTCTTC

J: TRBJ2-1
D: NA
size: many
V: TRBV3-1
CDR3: CASSQEGDEQFF
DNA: TGTGCCAGCAGCCAAGAGGGAGATGAGCAGTTCTTC

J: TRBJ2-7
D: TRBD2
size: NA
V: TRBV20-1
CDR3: CSARDGGASYEQYF
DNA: TGCAGTGCTAGGGACGGGGGGGCCTCCTACGAGCAGTACTTC

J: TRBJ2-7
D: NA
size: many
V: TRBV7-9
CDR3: CASSPPGTFYEQYF
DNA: TGTGCCAGCAGCCCCCCCGGGACTTTCTACGAGCAGTACTTC

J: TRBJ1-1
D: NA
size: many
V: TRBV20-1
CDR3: CSASFEGLTNTEAFF
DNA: TGCAGTGCTAGTTTCGAGGGCCTAACGAACACTGAAGCTTTCTTT